This T cell receptor (beta chain) emerged from a study of T-cell memory formation after mild COVID-19. This clonotype was counted ten times or more. The TCR alpha and TCR beta cDNA libraries, bearing sample barcodes and UMIs, were generated by 5'RACE using constant-segment primers. TCRdb redid the calling of the 5' RACE reads with MiXCR, one entry per CDR3 protein. The repertoire includes about 110,000 distinct CDR3 sequences, approximately 14% of them detected once, and 39% sits in the top ten. Germline loops: CDR1 MNHEY, CDR2 SVGAGI. The length of the CDR3 is 16 residues. Deletions cut 0 bases from V and 4 bases from J, with 15 bases between.

The sequence came from a young man who had mild COVID-19 (a few samples of this study predate the infection). Cell type and time point are not known. The V gene is TRBV6-5, the J gene TRBJ1-1; unclear D gene. The sequenced sample consisted of PBMCs or a T cell subset sorted from them (not recorded which). CDR3 DNA sequence: TGTGCCAGCAGTTACTCGATTGTTGGCGGTGGCACTGAAGCTTTCTTT. Protein: CASSYSIVGGGTEAFF.